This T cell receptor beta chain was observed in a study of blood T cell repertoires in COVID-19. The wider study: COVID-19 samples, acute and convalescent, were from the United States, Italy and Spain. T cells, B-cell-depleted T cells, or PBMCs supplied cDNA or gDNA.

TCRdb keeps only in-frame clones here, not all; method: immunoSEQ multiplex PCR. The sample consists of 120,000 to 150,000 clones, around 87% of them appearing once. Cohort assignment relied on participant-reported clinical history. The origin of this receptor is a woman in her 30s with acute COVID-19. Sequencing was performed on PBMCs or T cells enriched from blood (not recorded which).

CDR3 sequence (DNA): TGTGCCAGCAGCTTAGGGGCCCGTAGCAATCAGCCCCAGCATTTT. Encoded protein: CASSLGARSNQPQHF. The rearrangement links TRBV7-2 to TRBJ1-5; D not resolved. Germline V gene data show CDR1 as SGHTA and CDR2 as FQGNSA. Trimming removed 1 base at V and 0 bases at J, with 7 bases between. The CDR3 has 15 residues.